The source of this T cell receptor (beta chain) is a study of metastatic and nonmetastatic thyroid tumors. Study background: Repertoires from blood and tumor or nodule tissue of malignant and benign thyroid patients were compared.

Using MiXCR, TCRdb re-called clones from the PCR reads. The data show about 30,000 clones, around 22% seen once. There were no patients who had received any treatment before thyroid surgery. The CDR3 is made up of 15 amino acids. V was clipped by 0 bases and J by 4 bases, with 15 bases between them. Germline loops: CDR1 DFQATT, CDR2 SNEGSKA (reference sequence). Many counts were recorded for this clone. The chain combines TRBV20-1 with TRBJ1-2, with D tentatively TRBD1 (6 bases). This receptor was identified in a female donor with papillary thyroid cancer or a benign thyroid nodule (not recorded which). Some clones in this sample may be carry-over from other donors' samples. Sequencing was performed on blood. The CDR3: CSARDRGGRGYGYTF. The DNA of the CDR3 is TGCAGTGCTAGAGATCGCGGCGGCAGGGGCTATGGCTACACCTTC.